The 24 T cell receptor beta chains reported below all come from one sample, sequenced in a study of control samples from healthy donors and cancer patients. Measured with immunoSEQ multiplex PCR; TCRdb has only the in-frame clones, and not every one. The sample has fewer than 150,000 clones, approximately 92% seen once. Input material: blood. The receptor set was obtained from a man aged 18 to 29 in good health.

This clone is a singleton in its sample. The chain uses TRBV5-1 and TRBJ2-5; 8 positions match TRBD1. CDR3 size: 18 residues. J was trimmed by 5 bases and V by 0 bases; bases with no gene match: 15. Germline values: CDR1 SGHRS, CDR2 YFSETQ. The CDR3 spells CASSLVGIGTGGNETQYF. The DNA for the CDR3 is TGCGCCAGCAGCTTGGTCGGTATAGGTACAGGGGGAAACGAGACCCAGTACTTC. Combining the CDR3 with reference TRBV5-1 and TRBJ2-5 gives the whole variable domain KAGVTQTPRYLIKTRGQQVTLSCSPISGHRSVSWYQQTPGQGLQFLFEYFSETQRNKGNFPGRFSGRQFSNSRSEMNVSTLELGDSALYLCASSLVGIGTGGNETQYFGPGTRLLVL.

The genes are TRBV15 and TRBJ1-2, with D unresolved. Germline V lookup: CDR1 LNHNV, CDR2 YYDKDF (reference sequence). The CDR3 is 15 residues long. Trimming removed 1 base at V and 3 bases at J, with 12 bases between. CDR3 residues: CATSRARSLDYGYTF. CDR3 DNA: TGTGCCACCAGCAGAGCTCGCTCTTTGGACTATGGCTACACCTTC.

The sample holds many counts of this clone. The V gene is TRBV24-1, the J gene TRBJ2-1; no clear D gene. The CDR3 has 13 residues. Germline V gives CDR1 KGHDR, CDR2 SFDVKD. V was clipped by 5 bases and J by 0 bases, with 4 bases between them. The CDR3 loop reads CATSGSSYNEQFF. CDR3 coding DNA: TGTGCCACCAGTGGGTCCTCCTACAATGAGCAGTTCTTC.

This chain links TRBV5-1 with TRBJ2-1; 12 bases are shared with TRBD1. The germline V gene has CDR1 SGHRS and CDR2 YFSETQ. The CDR3 sequence is 15 residues long. V shed 4 bases and J 7 bases; nucleotides not matched to a gene: 6. Here the CDR3 reads CASSGDRGLNNEQFF. CDR3 nucleotide sequence: TGCGCCAGCAGCGGGGACAGGGGGCTCAATAATGAGCAGTTCTTC. Together with reference TRBV5-1 and TRBJ2-1, the CDR3 gives the full variable domain: KAGVTQTPRYLIKTRGQQVTLSCSPISGHRSVSWYQQTPGQGLQFLFEYFSETQRNKGNFPGRFSGRQFSNSRSEMNVSTLELGDSALYLCASSGDRGLNNEQFFGPGTRLTVL.

The count of this clone is one. CDR3 in amino acids: CASSAGGRDTQYF. CDR3 in DNA: TGTGCCAGTAGTGCCGGGGGACGGGATACGCAGTATTTT. The chain combines TRBV19 with TRBJ2-3; possibly TRBD2 for D (6 bases). The V end was cut by 5 bases, the J end by 6 bases, with 12 bases between. Germline V gene sequence: CDR1 LNHDA, CDR2 SQIVND (reference sequence). This CDR3 region has 13 residues.

The chain recombines TRBV21-1 with TRBJ2-3; TRBD1, the table's D call, was not compared with the DNA. TRBV21-1 is annotated as a pseudogene. This CDR3 region has 14 residues. The CDR3 is CASWGQVNTDTQYF. The CDR3 bases are TGTGCCAGCTGGGGACAGGTTAACACAGATACGCAGTATTTT.

This chain uses TRBV18 with TRBJ2-1; D is uncertain. The germline V and J ends were trimmed by 3 bases and 8 bases, with 17 bases remaining between them. Germline V lookup: CDR1 KGHSH, CDR2 LQKENI. The CDR3 sequence is 15 residues long. The CDR3 spells CASSPSVAVADEQFF. The CDR3 DNA follows: TGTGCCAGCTCACCGTCCGTGGCTGTGGCCGATGAGCAGTTCTTC.

The V call is TRBV30, the J call TRBJ1-5; 11 bases fit TRBD1. This CDR3 is 16 amino acids long. Looked up from germline, CDR1 is GTSNPN and CDR2 is SVGIG (reference sequence). V lost 1 base and J lost 6; bases outside the gene matches: 8. CDR3 protein: CAWSAGDRGFGQPQHF. CDR3 DNA: TGTGCCTGGAGTGCCGGGGACAGGGGGTTTGGTCAGCCCCAGCATTTT.

A remark on this clone: Compared with germline, one end of the junction differs, possibly owing to a read error. The rearrangement joins TRBV2 to TRBJ2-5; possibly TRBD2 for D (6 bases). Germline values: CDR1 SNHLY, CDR2 FYNNEI. The CDR3 has 13 amino acids. The CDR3 region has the DNA TGCTCGGGAGAAGCGCAGGTGGGAGAGACCCAGTACTTC. Translated, it gives CSGEAQVGETQYF.

V usage is TRBV12-3 or TRBV12-4 and J usage is TRBJ2-2; D remains unclear. V shed 7 bases and J shed 2 bases, with 8 bases lying between them. This CDR3 has 13 amino acids. The CDR3 region is CASTTRNTGELFF. The DNA for the CDR3 is TGTGCCAGCACTACCCGCAACACCGGGGAGCTGTTTTTT.

The chain recombines TRBV28 with TRBJ1-4; D not resolved. V was trimmed by 6 bases and J by 4 bases, leaving 12 bases between them. The CDR3 loop spans 14 amino acids. Germline assignment: CDR1 MDHEN and CDR2 SYDVKM. The CDR3 here is CASRGWEGNEKLFF. CDR3 sequence (DNA): TGTGCCAGCAGGGGATGGGAAGGTAATGAAAAACTGTTTTTT.

The chain recombines TRBV28 with TRBJ2-7; 7 bases agree with TRBD1. CDR3 length equals 13 residues. Germline trimming cut 5 bases from V and 3 bases from J; bases unmatched to any gene: 4. Germline V gene lookup returns CDR1 MDHEN and CDR2 SYDVKM. As DNA, the CDR3 is TGTGCCAGCAGTCCACAGGGGTTCTACGAGCAGTACGTC. Amino acids: CASSPQGFYEQYV.

The rearrangement joins TRBV28 to TRBJ1-2; possibly TRBD1 for D (5 bases). V shed 5 bases and J shed 2 bases, with 21 bases lying between them. Germline V gene data show CDR1 as MDHEN and CDR2 as SYDVKM. The CDR3 is 17 amino acids. CDR3 sequence: CASSPKHPGTENYGYTF. CDR3 coding DNA: TGTGCCAGCAGTCCGAAACACCCTGGGACCGAAAACTATGGCTACACCTTC.

The chain couples TRBV7-3 to TRBJ2-5; the match to TRBD1 covers 7 bases. The germline V gene has CDR1 SGHTA and CDR2 FQGTGA. CDR3 size: 15 residues. The junction had 11 bases not matched to a gene; V was cut back by 5 bases and J by 5 bases. The CDR3 protein is CASSRQGSPLETQYF. CDR3 nucleotides: TGTGCCAGCAGCAGACAGGGTTCCCCTTTGGAGACCCAGTACTTC.

The chain couples TRBV4-1 to TRBJ2-7, with TRBD2 identical over 8 bases. The germline V gene has CDR1 MGHRA and CDR2 YSYEKL. V lost 3 bases to trimming and J lost 0 bases; unmatched junction nucleotides: 4. This CDR3 has 15 amino acids. CDR3 in amino acids: CASSQGSGSSYEQYV. CDR3 sequence (DNA): TGCGCCAGCAGCCAGGGGAGCGGGAGCTCCTACGAGCAGTACGTC.

The rearrangement joins TRBV5-1 to TRBJ2-7; TRBD2 is a possible D gene (5 bases). The germline V and J ends were trimmed by 0 bases and 1 base, with 14 bases remaining between them. The CDR3 sequence is 16 residues long. Germline V lookup: CDR1 SGHRS, CDR2 YFSETQ. The CDR3 DNA reads TGCGCCAGCAGCTTGGGTATTGGGAGCGATTCCTACGAGCAGTACGTC. The encoded protein is CASSLGIGSDSYEQYV.

This rearrangement joins TRBV24-1 to TRBJ2-3; 10 nucleotides line up with TRBD2. Germline V gives CDR1 KGHDR, CDR2 SFDVKD. The CDR3 is 16 amino acids. V lost 3 bases to trimming and J lost 2 bases; unmatched junction nucleotides: 4. The CDR3 region is CATSDRTSGFTDTQYF. In nucleotides, the CDR3 is TGTGCCACCAGTGATAGGACTAGCGGATTCACAGATACGCAGTATTTT.

The chain recombines TRBV6-6 with TRBJ1-5, with D tentatively TRBD1 (6 bases). CDR3 length: 12 residues. Trimming took off 6 bases at V and 5 bases at J, with 8 bases between the two ends. The germline V gene encodes CDR1 MNHNY and CDR2 SVGAGI (reference sequence). The CDR3 is CASRDRDQPQHF. The DNA of the CDR3 is TGTGCCAGCAGGGACAGAGATCAGCCCCAGCATTTT.

The chain links TRBV6-5 to TRBJ1-2; D is undetermined. Germline-derived CDR1 and CDR2 are MNHEY and SVGAGI. With 10 bases removed from V and 7 bases from J, the gap between germline ends came to 16 bases. The CDR3 is 12 residues long. The DNA for the CDR3 is TGTGCCACCCCTGGGTTTGTGGTTGGCTACACCTTC. This codes for CATPGFVVGYTF.

J is TRBJ1-1 and V is TRBV27; no clear D. CDR1 is MNHEY and CDR2 is SMNVEV in the germline V gene (reference sequence). The V end lost 8 bases, the J end lost 10 bases, and 20 bases lay between the germline ends. The CDR3 sequence is 13 residues long. The chain's CDR3 is CASRGLGRDGAFF. CDR3 nucleotides: TGTGCCAGCCGAGGACTGGGTAGGGATGGAGCTTTCTTT.

This chain connects TRBV5-4 to TRBJ1-1; D uncertain. CDR3 length: 13 residues. Deletions cut 1 base from V and 1 base from J, with 5 bases between. Germline V gene data show CDR1 as SGHNT and CDR2 as YYREEE (reference sequence). The CDR3 here is CASSLSRNTEAFF. The CDR3 nucleotides read TGTGCCAGCAGCTTGAGTAGGAACACTGAAGCTTTCTTT.

The sample holds many counts of this clone. The chain has TRBV24-1 and TRBJ2-3; 8 nucleotides match TRBD2. J was trimmed by 3 bases and V by 1 base; bases with no gene match: 2. In germline, CDR1 is KGHDR, CDR2 SFDVKD. The CDR3 has 15 residues. The CDR3 loop reads CATSDLAGDTDTQYF. The CDR3 coding sequence is TGTGCCACCAGTGATTTAGCGGGAGATACAGATACGCAGTATTTT.

This chain links TRBV4-1 with TRBJ2-7, with D perhaps TRBD2 (6 bases). Trimming took 4 bases from V and 5 from J, leaving 15 bases between them. CDR1 is MGHRA and CDR2 is YSYEKL in the germline V gene. The CDR3 contains 14 residues. CDR3 coding DNA: TGCGCCAGCAGCCTGACGGGGGATTTCGACGAGCAGTACTTC. This encodes CASSLTGDFDEQYF.

V usage is TRBV14 and J usage is TRBJ2-5; 8 bases match TRBD1. V lost 4 bases to trimming and J lost 5 bases; unmatched junction nucleotides: 9. Germline loops: CDR1 SGHDN, CDR2 FVKESK. CDR3 length: 15 amino acids. The CDR3 nucleotides read TGTGCCAGCAGCCTCGACAGGGGATTTACGGAGACCCAGTACTTC. As protein: CASSLDRGFTETQYF.